This TCR beta chain derives from a study of T-cell reconstitution after alpha-beta-depleted transplantation in children. Preparing the TCRbeta library involved the use of unique molecular identifiers. TCRdb reanalysed the PCR reads using MiXCR and keeps one entry per CDR3 protein. The sample carries hundreds of thousands of distinct CDR3 sequences, approximately 12% recorded once. J gave up 2 bases and V 3 bases, and 9 bases lay outside the gene matches. The CDR3 has 17 amino acids. The germline V gene encodes CDR1 SGHRS and CDR2 YFSETQ. This clonotype has just a few counts. The sample consisted of PBMCs from the stem cell graft donor, taken from the stem cell graft. The rearrangement joins TRBV5-1 to TRBJ1-3, with 9 bases that match TRBD1. The receptor was derived from a human donor who donated a stem cell graft to a child with acute lymphoblastic leukemia. CDR3 sequence: CASSSGQGRFAGNTIYF. CDR3 nucleotide sequence: TGCGCCAGCAGCTCGGGACAGGGACGTTTTGCTGGAAACACCATATATTTT.